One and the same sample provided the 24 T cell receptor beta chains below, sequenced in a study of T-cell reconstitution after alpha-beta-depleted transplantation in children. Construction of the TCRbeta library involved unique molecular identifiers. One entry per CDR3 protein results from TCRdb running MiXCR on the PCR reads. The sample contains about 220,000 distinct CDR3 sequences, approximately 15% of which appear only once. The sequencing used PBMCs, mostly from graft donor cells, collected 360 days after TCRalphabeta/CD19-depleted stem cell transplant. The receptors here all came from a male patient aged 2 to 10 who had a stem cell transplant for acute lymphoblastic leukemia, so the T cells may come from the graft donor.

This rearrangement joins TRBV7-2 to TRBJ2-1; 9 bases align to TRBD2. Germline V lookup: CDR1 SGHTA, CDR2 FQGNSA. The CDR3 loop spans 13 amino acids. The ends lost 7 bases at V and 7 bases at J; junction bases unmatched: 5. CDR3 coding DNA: TGTGCCAGCACATATAGCGGGGGTAATGAGCAGTTCTTC. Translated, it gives CASTYSGGNEQFF.

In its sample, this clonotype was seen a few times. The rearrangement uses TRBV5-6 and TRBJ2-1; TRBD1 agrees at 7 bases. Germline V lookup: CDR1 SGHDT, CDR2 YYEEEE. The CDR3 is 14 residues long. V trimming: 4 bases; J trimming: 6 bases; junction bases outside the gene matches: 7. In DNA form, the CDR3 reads TGTGCCAGCAGCCAGGGACAGTTTGGCAATGAGCAGTTCTTC. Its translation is CASSQGQFGNEQFF.

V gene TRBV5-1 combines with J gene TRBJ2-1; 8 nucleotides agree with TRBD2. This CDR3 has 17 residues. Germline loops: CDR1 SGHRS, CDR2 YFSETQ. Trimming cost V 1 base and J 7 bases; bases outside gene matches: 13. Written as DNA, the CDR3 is TGCGCCAGCAGCTTGAATGGCGGGGGGCCCCGGGGAAATGAGCAGTTCTTC. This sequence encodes CASSLNGGGPRGNEQFF. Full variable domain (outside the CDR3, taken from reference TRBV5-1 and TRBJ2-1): KAGVTQTPRYLIKTRGQQVTLSCSPISGHRSVSWYQQTPGQGLQFLFEYFSETQRNKGNFPGRFSGRQFSNSRSEMNVSTLELGDSALYLCASSLNGGGPRGNEQFFGPGTRLTVL.

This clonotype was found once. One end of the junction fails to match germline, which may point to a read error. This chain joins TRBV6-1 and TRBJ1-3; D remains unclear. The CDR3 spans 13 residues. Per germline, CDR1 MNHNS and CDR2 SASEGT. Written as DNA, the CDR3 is TGTGCCAGCAGTCCCGTCTCTGGAAACCCCATATATTTT. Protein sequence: CASSPVSGNPIYF.

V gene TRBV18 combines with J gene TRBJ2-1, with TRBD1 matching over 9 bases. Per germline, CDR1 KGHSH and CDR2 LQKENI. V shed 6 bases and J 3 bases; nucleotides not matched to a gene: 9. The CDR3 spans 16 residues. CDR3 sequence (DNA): TGTGCCAGCTCGTATTCCGGGACAGGGATCTACAATGAGCAGTTCTTC. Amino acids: CASSYSGTGIYNEQFF. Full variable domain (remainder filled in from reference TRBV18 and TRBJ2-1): NAGVMQNPRHLVRRRGQEARLRCSPMKGHSHVYWYRQLPEEGLKFMVYLQKENIIDESGMPKERFSAEFPKEGPSILRIQQVVRGDSAAYFCASSYSGTGIYNEQFFGPGTRLTVL.

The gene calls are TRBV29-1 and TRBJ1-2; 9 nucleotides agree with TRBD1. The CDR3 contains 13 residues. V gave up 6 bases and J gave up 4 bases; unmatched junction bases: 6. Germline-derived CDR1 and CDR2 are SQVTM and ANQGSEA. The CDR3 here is CSVRQGGGYGYTF. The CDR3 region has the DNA TGCAGCGTCCGACAGGGGGGAGGCTATGGCTACACCTTC.

As DNA, the CDR3 is TGCAGTGCTATTACAGGGGGCTGGCATGAGCAGTTCTTC. Translating it yields CSAITGGWHEQFF. This chain connects TRBV20-1 to TRBJ2-1; 9 bases line up with TRBD1. The CDR3 covers 13 residues. The V and J ends lost 4 bases and 8 bases, in that order; junction bases with no gene match: 6. CDR1 is DFQATT and CDR2 is SNEGSKA in the germline V gene (reference sequence).

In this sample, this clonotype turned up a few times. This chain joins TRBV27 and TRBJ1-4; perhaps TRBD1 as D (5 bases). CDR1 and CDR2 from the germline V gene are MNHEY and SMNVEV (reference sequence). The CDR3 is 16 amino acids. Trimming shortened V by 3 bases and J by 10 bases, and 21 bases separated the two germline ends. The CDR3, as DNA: TGTGCCAGCAGTTTTTCCTGGGGGACGACACCCGGAAAACTGTTTTTT. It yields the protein CASSFSWGTTPGKLFF.

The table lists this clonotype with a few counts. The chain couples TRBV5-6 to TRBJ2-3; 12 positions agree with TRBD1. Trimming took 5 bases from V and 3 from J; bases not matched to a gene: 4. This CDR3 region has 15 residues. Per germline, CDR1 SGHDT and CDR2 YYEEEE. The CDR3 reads CASRPGQGATDTQYF. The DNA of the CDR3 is TGTGCCAGCAGACCGGGACAGGGGGCAACAGATACGCAGTATTTT. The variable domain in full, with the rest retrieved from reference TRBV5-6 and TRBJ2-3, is DAGVTQSPTHLIKTRGQQVTLRCSPKSGHDTVSWYQQALGQGPQFIFQYYEEEERQRGNFPDRFSGHQFPNYSSELNVNALLLGDSALYLCASRPGQGATDTQYFGPGTRLTVL.

The CDR3 here is CASSFPGLANYGYTF. In DNA, the CDR3 is TGTGCCAGCAGTTTCCCGGGCCTCGCTAACTATGGCTACACCTTC. This chain links TRBV28 with TRBJ1-2; D remains ambiguous. CDR1 is MDHEN and CDR2 is SYDVKM in the germline V gene. The CDR3 extends over 15 amino acids. With 3 bases removed from V and 0 bases from J, the gap between germline ends came to 11 bases.

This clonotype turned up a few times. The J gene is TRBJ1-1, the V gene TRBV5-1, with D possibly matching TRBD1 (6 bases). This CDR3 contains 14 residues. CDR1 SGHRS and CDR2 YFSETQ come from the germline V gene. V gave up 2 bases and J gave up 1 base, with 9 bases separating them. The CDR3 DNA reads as TGCGCCAGCAGCTTCCAAGGGGGGAACACTGAAGCTTTCTTT. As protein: CASSFQGGNTEAFF.

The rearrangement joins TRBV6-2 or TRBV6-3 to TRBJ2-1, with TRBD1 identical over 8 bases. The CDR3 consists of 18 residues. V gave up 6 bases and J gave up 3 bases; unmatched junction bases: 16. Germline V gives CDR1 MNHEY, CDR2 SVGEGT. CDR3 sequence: CASSSSLARGRVYNEQFF. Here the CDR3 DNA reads TGTGCCAGCAGCTCAAGCCTGGCCAGGGGGCGGGTCTACAATGAGCAGTTCTTC.

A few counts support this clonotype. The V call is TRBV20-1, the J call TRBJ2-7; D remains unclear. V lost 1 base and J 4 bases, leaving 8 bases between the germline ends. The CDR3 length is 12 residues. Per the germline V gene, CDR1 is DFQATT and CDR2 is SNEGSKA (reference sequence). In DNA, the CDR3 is TGCAGTGCTAGAGCCAACCATTACGAGCAGTACTTC. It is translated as CSARANHYEQYF.

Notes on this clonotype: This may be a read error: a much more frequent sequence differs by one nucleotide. The CDR3 here is CASSNLLRWAKETQYF. The CDR3 DNA follows: TGTGCCAGCAGCAACCTGCTTCGGTGGGCAAAAGAGACCCAGTACTTC. The chain couples TRBV3-1 to TRBJ2-5; D gene uncertain. This CDR3 has 16 amino acids. V was cut by 5 bases and J by 3 bases, with 19 bases left in between. Per germline, CDR1 LGHDT and CDR2 YNNKEL (reference sequence).

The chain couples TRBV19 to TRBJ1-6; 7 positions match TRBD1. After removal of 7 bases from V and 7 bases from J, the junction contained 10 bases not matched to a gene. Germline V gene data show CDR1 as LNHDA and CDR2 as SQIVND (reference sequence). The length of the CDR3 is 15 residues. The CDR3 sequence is CASTAGQAANSPLHF. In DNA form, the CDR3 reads TGTGCCAGTACCGCAGGACAGGCCGCCAATTCACCCCTCCACTTT.

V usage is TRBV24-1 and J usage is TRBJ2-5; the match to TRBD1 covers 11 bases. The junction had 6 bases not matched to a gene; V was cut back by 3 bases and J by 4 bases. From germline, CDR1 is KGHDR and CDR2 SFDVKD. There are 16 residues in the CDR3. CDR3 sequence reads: CATSDTGTGGPETQYF. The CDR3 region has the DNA TGTGCCACCAGTGATACGGGGACAGGGGGTCCAGAGACCCAGTACTTC.

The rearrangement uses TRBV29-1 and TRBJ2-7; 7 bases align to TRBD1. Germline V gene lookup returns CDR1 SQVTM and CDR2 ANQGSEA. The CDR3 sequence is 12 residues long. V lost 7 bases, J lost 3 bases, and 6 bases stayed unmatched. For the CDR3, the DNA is TGCAGCGAAGGACAGGCCCACTACGAGCAGTACTTC. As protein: CSEGQAHYEQYF.

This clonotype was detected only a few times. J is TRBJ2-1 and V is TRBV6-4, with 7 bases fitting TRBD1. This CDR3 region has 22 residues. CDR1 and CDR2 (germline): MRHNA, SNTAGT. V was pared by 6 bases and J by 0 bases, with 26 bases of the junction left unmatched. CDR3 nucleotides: TGTGCCAGCAGACCCCGACAGGGCGCAAGCCCCGAACATATTAGCTCCTACAATGAGCAGTTCTTC. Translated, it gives CASRPRQGASPEHISSYNEQFF.

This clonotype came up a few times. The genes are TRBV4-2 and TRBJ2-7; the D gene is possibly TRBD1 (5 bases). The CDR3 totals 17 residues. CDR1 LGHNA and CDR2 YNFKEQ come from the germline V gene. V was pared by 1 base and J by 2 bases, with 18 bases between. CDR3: CASSQVLRVGRAYEQYF. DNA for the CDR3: TGTGCCAGCAGCCAAGTTCTTAGGGTGGGCAGGGCCTACGAGCAGTACTTC.

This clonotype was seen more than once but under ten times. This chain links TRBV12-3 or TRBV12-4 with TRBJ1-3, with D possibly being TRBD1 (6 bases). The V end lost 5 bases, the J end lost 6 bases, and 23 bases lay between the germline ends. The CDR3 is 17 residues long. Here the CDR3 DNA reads TGTGCCAGCAGTCTTCGCCGGGACACCGATCCGATAAACACCATATATTTT. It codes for CASSLRRDTDPINTIYF.

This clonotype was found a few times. CDR3 coding DNA: TGCAGTGCTAGCCTCCGGGACAGGGCCCCTTTTGCGCAGTTCTTC. Protein product: CSASLRDRAPFAQFF. This chain connects TRBV20-1 to TRBJ2-1; TRBD1 matches 9 bases. Losses at the gene ends were 3 bases for V and 12 bases for J; bases not matched to a gene: 15. The germline gives CDR1 DFQATT, CDR2 SNEGSKA (reference sequence). The CDR3 spans 15 residues.

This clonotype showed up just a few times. The CDR3 sequence: CASSLAGWAGSSYNEQFF. CDR3 nucleotide sequence: TGCGCCAGCAGCTTGGCTGGGTGGGCGGGGAGCTCCTACAATGAGCAGTTCTTC. The genes are TRBV5-1 and TRBJ2-1; D is perhaps TRBD2 (6 bases). V lost 0 bases and J 0 bases, leaving 16 bases between the germline ends. The germline gives CDR1 SGHRS, CDR2 YFSETQ. The CDR3 is 18 amino acids.

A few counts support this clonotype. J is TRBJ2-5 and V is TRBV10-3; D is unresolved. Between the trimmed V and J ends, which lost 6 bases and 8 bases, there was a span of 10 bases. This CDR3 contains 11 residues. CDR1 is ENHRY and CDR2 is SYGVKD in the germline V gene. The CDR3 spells CAISIGKTQYF. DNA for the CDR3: TGTGCCATCAGCATTGGGAAAACCCAGTACTTC.

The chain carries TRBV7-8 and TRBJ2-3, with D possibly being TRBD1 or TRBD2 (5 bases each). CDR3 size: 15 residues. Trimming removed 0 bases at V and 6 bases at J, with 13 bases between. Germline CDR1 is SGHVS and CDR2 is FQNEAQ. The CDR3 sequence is CASSLAGPPQDTQYF. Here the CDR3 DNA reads TGTGCCAGCAGCTTAGCGGGACCCCCGCAGGATACGCAGTATTTT.